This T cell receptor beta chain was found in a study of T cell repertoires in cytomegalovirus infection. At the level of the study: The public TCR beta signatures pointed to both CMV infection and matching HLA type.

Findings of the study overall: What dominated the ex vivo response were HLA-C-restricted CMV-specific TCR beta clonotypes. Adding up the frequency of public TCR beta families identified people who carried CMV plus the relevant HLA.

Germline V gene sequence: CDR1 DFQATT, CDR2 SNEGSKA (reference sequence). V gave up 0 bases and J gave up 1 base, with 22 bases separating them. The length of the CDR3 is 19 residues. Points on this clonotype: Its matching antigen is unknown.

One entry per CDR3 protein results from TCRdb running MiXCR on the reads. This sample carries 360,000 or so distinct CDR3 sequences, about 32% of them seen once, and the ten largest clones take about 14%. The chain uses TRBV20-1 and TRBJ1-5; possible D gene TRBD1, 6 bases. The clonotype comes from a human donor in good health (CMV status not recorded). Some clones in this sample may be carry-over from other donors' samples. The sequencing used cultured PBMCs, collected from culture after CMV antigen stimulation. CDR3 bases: TGCAGTGCTAGAGATCTCGTAAAATCAGGGGACGGGAGCAATCAGCCCCAGCATTTT. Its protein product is CSARDLVKSGDGSNQPQHF.